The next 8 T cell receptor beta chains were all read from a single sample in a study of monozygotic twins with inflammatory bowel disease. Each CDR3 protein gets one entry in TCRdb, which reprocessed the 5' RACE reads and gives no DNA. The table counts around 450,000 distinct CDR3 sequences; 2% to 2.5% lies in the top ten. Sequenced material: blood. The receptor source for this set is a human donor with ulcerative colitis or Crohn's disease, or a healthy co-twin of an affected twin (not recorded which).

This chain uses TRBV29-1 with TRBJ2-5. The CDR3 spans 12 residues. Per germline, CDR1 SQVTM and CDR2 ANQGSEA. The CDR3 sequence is CSVEGVQETQYF.

This CDR3 reads CASSSSVDRLHEQFF. This sequence joins TRBV11-2 and TRBJ2-1; the D gene TCRdb calls, TRBD1, cannot be checked with no DNA. CDR3 length equals 15 residues. Germline V CDR1 and CDR2: SGHAT, FQNNGV.

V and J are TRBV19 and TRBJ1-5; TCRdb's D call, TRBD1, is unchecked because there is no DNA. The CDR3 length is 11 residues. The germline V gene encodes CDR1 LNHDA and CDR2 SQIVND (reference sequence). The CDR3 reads CASSYRDSQHF. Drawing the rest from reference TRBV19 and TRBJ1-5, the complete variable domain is DGGITQSPKYLFRKEGQNVTLSCEQNLNHDAMYWYRQDPGQGLRLIYYSQIVNDFQKGDIAEGYSVSREKKESFPLTVTSAQKNPTAFYLCASSYRDSQHFGDGTRLSIL.

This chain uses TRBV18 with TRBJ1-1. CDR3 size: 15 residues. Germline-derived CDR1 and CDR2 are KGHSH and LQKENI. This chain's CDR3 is CASSPQRGPTTEAFF.

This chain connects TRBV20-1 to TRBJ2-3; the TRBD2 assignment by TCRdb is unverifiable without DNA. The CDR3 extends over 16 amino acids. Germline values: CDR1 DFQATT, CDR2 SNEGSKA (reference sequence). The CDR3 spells CSARVWASGKADTQYF.

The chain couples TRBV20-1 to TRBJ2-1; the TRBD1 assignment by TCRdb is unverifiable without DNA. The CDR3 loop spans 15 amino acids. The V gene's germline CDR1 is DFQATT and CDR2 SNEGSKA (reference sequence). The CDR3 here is CSAVPRDRDYNEQFF.

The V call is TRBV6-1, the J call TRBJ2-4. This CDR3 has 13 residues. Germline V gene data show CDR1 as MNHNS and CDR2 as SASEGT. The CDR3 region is CASSEKGLRNEYF.

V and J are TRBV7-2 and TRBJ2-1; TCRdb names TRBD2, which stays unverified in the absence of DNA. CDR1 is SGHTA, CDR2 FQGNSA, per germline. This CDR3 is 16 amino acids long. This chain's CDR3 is CASSFGLAGAYNEQFF.